Listed below are T cell receptor beta chains from one sample, sequenced in a study of identical twins. Using its own MiXCR run on the 5' RACE reads, TCRdb lists one record per CDR3 protein. Of 500,000 to 600,000 distinct CDR3 sequences in the sample, less than 25% were seen once. Separately, the same data were catalogued under a study of T cells expressing NK-cell markers.

The sample was CD4+ T cells sorted from blood. The receptors originated from a woman younger than 30 in good health. Both conserved end residues are part of each CDR3. The D gene is left open where the match is weak. For some rows the clone size is stated as once, few or many, or as a class when expanded; others skip it.

v_call: TRBV27; j_call: TRBJ2-7; clone_size: .; d_call: TRBD1; cdr3_nt: TGTGCCAGCACGCCGGGACAGCCCCCCTACGAGCAGTACTTC; cdr3_aa: CASTPGQPPYEQYF
v_call: TRBV5-1; j_call: TRBJ2-1; clone_size: .; d_call: .; cdr3_nt: TGCGCCAGCAGCCATGGACTCTCGTCCGGGGAGCAGTTCTTC; cdr3_aa: CASSHGLSSGEQFF
v_call: TRBV7-2; j_call: TRBJ2-1; clone_size: .; d_call: .; cdr3_nt: TGTGCCAGCAGCTTTCGGACTACCAATGAGCAGTTCTTC; cdr3_aa: CASSFRTTNEQFF
v_call: TRBV11-2; j_call: TRBJ2-7; clone_size: once; d_call: TRBD2; cdr3_nt: TGTGCCAGCAGCTTTGAACTAGCGGAAGGCCCGCGGTCATTC; cdr3_aa: CASSFELAEGPRSF
v_call: TRBV20-1; j_call: TRBJ2-7; clone_size: few; d_call: .; cdr3_nt: TGCAGTGCTAGAGCCAGACGGTTGAGCTCCTACGAGCAGTACTTC; cdr3_aa: CSARARRLSSYEQYF
v_call: TRBV7-9; j_call: TRBJ1-2; clone_size: few; d_call: .; cdr3_nt: TGTGCCAGCAGCTCGCAGGAGCTTGAGGGGGGCGGCTACACCTTC; cdr3_aa: CASSSQELEGGGYTF
v_call: TRBV7-2; j_call: TRBJ2-7; clone_size: few; d_call: TRBD1; cdr3_nt: TGTGCCAGCAGCTGGACCGGGACAGGGGCTCGGGAGCAGTACTTC; cdr3_aa: CASSWTGTGAREQYF
v_call: TRBV14; j_call: TRBJ1-4; clone_size: .; d_call: TRBD1; cdr3_nt: TGTGCCAGCAGCGCTCACAGGGGGTCCGAAAAACTGTTTTTT; cdr3_aa: CASSAHRGSEKLFF
v_call: TRBV4-3; j_call: TRBJ2-1; clone_size: many; d_call: .; cdr3_nt: TGCGCCAGCAGCCAAGGACCAGGGGGGTTCAGTGAGCAGTTCTTC; cdr3_aa: CASSQGPGGFSEQFF
v_call: TRBV5-6; j_call: TRBJ1-1; clone_size: few; d_call: TRBD1; cdr3_nt: TGTGCCAGCAGCCCTCAGGGGGCGCGTCGCACTGAAGCTTTCTTT; cdr3_aa: CASSPQGARRTEAFF
v_call: TRBV20-1; j_call: TRBJ1-5; clone_size: few; d_call: TRBD1; cdr3_nt: TGCAGTGCTAGCGACAGGGCAAGAGGCCGGGGTCAGCCCCAGCATTTT; cdr3_aa: CSASDRARGRGQPQHF
v_call: TRBV4-3; j_call: TRBJ1-1; clone_size: .; d_call: .; cdr3_nt: TGCGCCAGCAGCCAAGATACGTTGGATACTGAAGCTTTCTTT; cdr3_aa: CASSQDTLDTEAFF
v_call: TRBV9; j_call: TRBJ1-2; clone_size: many; d_call: TRBD1; cdr3_nt: TGTGCCAGCAGCGTAGAAGGACAGGGAAGCTATGGCTACACCTTC; cdr3_aa: CASSVEGQGSYGYTF
v_call: TRBV20-1; j_call: TRBJ2-1; clone_size: many; d_call: TRBD2; cdr3_nt: TGCAGTGCGAGGACTAGCGGGGGTAACTACAATGAGCAGTTCTTC; cdr3_aa: CSARTSGGNYNEQFF
v_call: TRBV7-2; j_call: TRBJ2-7; clone_size: .; d_call: .; cdr3_nt: TGTGCCAGCAGCTTACAGGGACTCCGGACGATATACGAGCAGTACTTC; cdr3_aa: CASSLQGLRTIYEQYF
v_call: TRBV27; j_call: TRBJ1-5; clone_size: .; d_call: .; cdr3_nt: TGTGCCAGCAGTTTAACAAGCTATCAGCCCCAGCATTTT; cdr3_aa: CASSLTSYQPQHF
v_call: TRBV27; j_call: TRBJ2-3; clone_size: .; d_call: .; cdr3_nt: TGTGCCAGCAGCCTGGATAGGACTTGGGCGCAGTATTTT; cdr3_aa: CASSLDRTWAQYF
v_call: TRBV29-1; j_call: TRBJ2-7; clone_size: .; d_call: TRBD1; cdr3_nt: TGCAGCGTTGGCATAGGGGGCAAGGGCGAGCAGTACTTC; cdr3_aa: CSVGIGGKGEQYF
v_call: TRBV7-2; j_call: TRBJ1-2; clone_size: .; d_call: .; cdr3_nt: TGTGCCAGCAGCCCCGGACAGTCTAACTATGGCTACACCTTC; cdr3_aa: CASSPGQSNYGYTF
v_call: TRBV7-9; j_call: TRBJ1-1; clone_size: .; d_call: .; cdr3_nt: TGTGCCAGCAGCTTATTGGCCACGACAAACCCTGAAGCTTTCTTT; cdr3_aa: CASSLLATTNPEAFF
v_call: TRBV9; j_call: TRBJ2-7; clone_size: few; d_call: TRBD2; cdr3_nt: TGTGCCAGCAGCGTAGAAAGGCTAGCGGGAAACTACGAGCAGTACTTC; cdr3_aa: CASSVERLAGNYEQYF
v_call: TRBV7-9; j_call: TRBJ1-1; clone_size: .; d_call: TRBD1; cdr3_nt: TGTGCCAGCAGCTTATGGGGGAATAGGGGGCGGGACACTGAAGCTTTCTTT; cdr3_aa: CASSLWGNRGRDTEAFF
v_call: TRBV12-3/TRBV12-4; j_call: TRBJ2-7; clone_size: few; d_call: TRBD1; cdr3_nt: TGTGCCAGCAGTTTTATTAGAGCAGGGGGCTCGGGCGAGCAGTACTTC; cdr3_aa: CASSFIRAGGSGEQYF
v_call: TRBV7-6; j_call: TRBJ1-2; clone_size: few; d_call: .; cdr3_nt: TGTGCCAGCAGCTCGGAGGGATCGCGCAGGGGAGCTAACTATGGCTACACCTTC; cdr3_aa: CASSSEGSRRGANYGYTF
v_call: TRBV20-1; j_call: TRBJ2-5; clone_size: .; d_call: .; cdr3_nt: TGCAGTGCTAGACTGGCCACGGCGGAGGTGACCCAGTACTTC; cdr3_aa: CSARLATAEVTQYF
v_call: TRBV5-6; j_call: TRBJ1-1; clone_size: few; d_call: TRBD1; cdr3_nt: TGTGCCAGCAGCTTGGTTTCAGGGACAGGTGAAGCTTTCTTT; cdr3_aa: CASSLVSGTGEAFF
v_call: TRBV5-1; j_call: TRBJ2-5; clone_size: .; d_call: .; cdr3_nt: TGCGCCAGCAGCTCAGACACGGGGGCAGAGACCCAGTACTTC; cdr3_aa: CASSSDTGAETQYF
v_call: TRBV6-2/TRBV6-3; j_call: TRBJ2-1; clone_size: .; d_call: .; cdr3_nt: TGTGCCAGCAGTTACTCGGCGGGGAGCTCCTACAATGAGCAGTTCTTC; cdr3_aa: CASSYSAGSSYNEQFF
v_call: TRBV6-5; j_call: TRBJ2-7; clone_size: .; d_call: .; cdr3_nt: TGTGCCAGCAGTTACTCGTTCGGGAGACCCAACGAGCAGTACTTC; cdr3_aa: CASSYSFGRPNEQYF
v_call: TRBV5-1; j_call: TRBJ1-3; clone_size: many; d_call: .; cdr3_nt: TGCGCCAGCAGCTTGGAAGGGGGGAGACGGGGAAACACCATATATTTT; cdr3_aa: CASSLEGGRRGNTIYF
v_call: TRBV20-1; j_call: TRBJ1-2; clone_size: few; d_call: TRBD1; cdr3_nt: TGCAGTGCTAGAGATTCCAGACAGGGGGACTATGGCTACACCTTC; cdr3_aa: CSARDSRQGDYGYTF
v_call: TRBV20-1; j_call: TRBJ1-2; clone_size: .; d_call: .; cdr3_nt: TGCAGTGCGATCCACCAGGGCTATGGCTTCACCTTC; cdr3_aa: CSAIHQGYGFTF
v_call: TRBV28; j_call: TRBJ2-2; clone_size: few; d_call: .; cdr3_nt: TGTGCCAGCAGGAGTCCCGGGACCCTTCCTTTCCGGGAGCTGTTTTTT; cdr3_aa: CASRSPGTLPFRELFF
v_call: TRBV7-6; j_call: TRBJ2-7; clone_size: few; d_call: .; cdr3_nt: TGCGCTTGTGGCACGATCTACGAGCAGTACTTC; cdr3_aa: CACGTIYEQYF
v_call: TRBV6-1; j_call: TRBJ1-5; clone_size: .; d_call: .; cdr3_nt: TGTGCCAGCAGTGCCAACCAGGCCCAGGGACTGCCCCAGCATTTT; cdr3_aa: CASSANQAQGLPQHF
v_call: TRBV10-2; j_call: TRBJ2-5; clone_size: many; d_call: TRBD1; cdr3_nt: TGCGCCAGCATCCGGGGACAGGGAGAGACCCAGTACTTC; cdr3_aa: CASIRGQGETQYF
v_call: TRBV5-1; j_call: TRBJ2-7; clone_size: .; d_call: .; cdr3_nt: TGCGCCAGCAGCTTTGGGGCTACCAGCTCCTACGAGCAGTACTTC; cdr3_aa: CASSFGATSSYEQYF
v_call: TRBV12-3/TRBV12-4; j_call: TRBJ2-7; clone_size: many; d_call: .; cdr3_nt: TGTGCCAGCACTAACTACGAGCAGTACTTC; cdr3_aa: CASTNYEQYF
v_call: TRBV20-1; j_call: TRBJ2-7; clone_size: .; d_call: .; cdr3_nt: TGCAGTGCTAGGCGATCGGGGCTCTACGAGCAGTACTTC; cdr3_aa: CSARRSGLYEQYF
v_call: TRBV20-1; j_call: TRBJ2-7; clone_size: .; d_call: .; cdr3_nt: TGCAGTGCTAGGCCTCTTCGGCGGGAAGCCTACGAGCAGTACTTC; cdr3_aa: CSARPLRREAYEQYF
v_call: TRBV20-1; j_call: TRBJ2-1; clone_size: .; d_call: TRBD2; cdr3_nt: TGCAGCCTCACCGGCGGGGGGGGCATCGACAATGAGCAGTTCTTC; cdr3_aa: CSLTGGGGIDNEQFF